This TCR beta chain was identified during a study of blood T cell repertoires in COVID-19. Study-wide background: The United States, Italy and Spain provided the acute and convalescent COVID-19 samples. From T cells, B-cell-depleted T cells, or PBMCs came the material, which was cDNA or gDNA.

Original data processing: From reference gene primer amplification, estimates of nucleated cell counts were derived. Produced via immunoSEQ multiplex PCR; TCRdb's table is partial and in-frame only. D and trimming were read from the DNA, whereas the V and J calls and clone size are those reported in that table. The data contain 360,000 or so clones, roughly 90% of them singletons. The CDR3 is made up of 12 amino acids. The V gene lost 3 bases and the J gene lost 0 bases, with 5 bases spanning the gap. Germline values: CDR1 DFQATT, CDR2 SNEGSKA (reference sequence). This TCR derives from a woman in her twenties or thirties who had been exposed to COVID-19. The V call is TRBV20-1, the J call TRBJ1-1, with unresolved D. Sequenced: PBMCs or T cells enriched from blood (not recorded which). As DNA, the CDR3 is TGCAGTGCTAGTAGCGTGAACACTGAAGCTTTCTTT. Its protein is CSASSVNTEAFF.